This TCR beta chain was captured in a study of OX40 agonist ivuxolimab in advanced cancers. Study in general: Ivuxolimab, which is an agonistic anti-OX40 (CD134) antibody, was administered to the patients. Patients were dosed intravenously with ivuxolimab at 0.01 to 10 mg/kg every 2 weeks.

Method: immunoSEQ multiplex PCR; TCRdb's copy keeps in-frame clones and lacks some. The sample carries tens of thousands of clones, 92% recorded once. Regarding this clone: Its antigen is unknown.

Findings and caveats of the study: Fewer expanded clones were found on average in CD4+ than in CD8+ T cells.

V shed 5 bases and J 0 bases; nucleotides not matched to a gene: 7. Germline V gene data show CDR1 as SGHVS and CDR2 as FQNEAQ. The CDR3 contains 16 residues. Drawing of blood for sampling happened at baseline, at cycle 4 day 1, and at cycle 7 day 1. The starting material was CD4+ or CD8+ T cells sorted from blood, obtained in a trial of the OX40 agonist ivuxolimab. V gene TRBV7-8 combines with J gene TRBJ1-3; 7 bases align to TRBD1. This sequence was found in an adult with an advanced solid tumor such as melanoma, head and neck, liver or kidney cancer. CDR3 sequence reads: CASSQPGQSSGNTIYF. In nucleotides, the CDR3 is TGTGCCAGCAGCCAACCGGGACAGAGCTCTGGAAACACCATATATTTT.